A selection of T cell receptor beta chains follows, all from one sample in a study of T-cell memory formation after mild COVID-19. TCRdb re-called the 5' RACE reads through MiXCR, storing one row per CDR3 protein. The data contain tens of thousands of distinct CDR3 sequences, roughly 25% of them singletons. The sequencing input was PBMCs or a T cell subset sorted from them (not recorded which). These receptors all stem from a man younger than 35 who had mild COVID-19 (a few samples of this study predate the infection). Cell type and time point are not known. Both conserved end residues are part of each CDR3. A D gene is named only where the DNA matches it firmly. Where a row states a size, it is once, few, many or the class of an expanded clone; other rows omit it.

TRBJ1-2,few,.,TRBV21-1,TGTGCCAGCCCGCGCTCGCCAGGGGCCGCCTATGGCTACACCTTC,CASPRSPGAAYGYTF
TRBJ2-5,few,.,TRBV7-8,TGTGCCAGCAGCTGGGGGGAGGCCCAGTACTTC,CASSWGEAQYF
TRBJ2-2,.,TRBD1,TRBV6-1,TGTGCCAGCAGTGGCTGGACAGGGACCGGGGAGCTGTTTTTT,CASSGWTGTGELFF
TRBJ2-1,.,.,TRBV5-1,TGCGCCAGCAGGACTCCCCCCTACAATGAGCAGTTCTTC,CASRTPPYNEQFF
TRBJ1-2,once,.,TRBV6-1,TGTGCCAGCAGTGTCTACAGTGGCTACACCTTC,CASSVYSGYTF
TRBJ2-1,.,.,TRBV7-2,TGTGCCAGCAGCAAGAGTTCCAGAAGCTCCTACAATGAGCAGTTCTTC,CASSKSSRSSYNEQFF
TRBJ1-5,.,.,TRBV27,TGTGCCAGCAGTTTATCGGGGGCCAGGCAGCCCCAGCATTTT,CASSLSGARQPQHF
TRBJ1-5,few,TRBD1,TRBV7-9,TGTGCCAGCAGCTTTTCAGGGGGCGGTCAGCCCCAGCATTTT,CASSFSGGGQPQHF
TRBJ1-4,few,TRBD1,TRBV4-3,TGCGCCAGCAGCCTGAGGGAGGCGGACAGGACAACTAATGAAAAACTGTTTTTT,CASSLREADRTTNEKLFF
TRBJ1-5,once,TRBD1,TRBV29-1,TGCAGCGTTGACACAGGGGGTAGCAATCAGCCCCAGCATTTT,CSVDTGGSNQPQHF
TRBJ2-3,few,TRBD2,TRBV27,TGTGCCAGCAGTCCGATGGGAGCGGGGGGGGTGGATACGCAGTATTTT,CASSPMGAGGVDTQYF
TRBJ1-2,.,TRBD1,TRBV5-1,TGCGCCAGCAGCTTGGAGGACAGGGTGGACTATGGCTACACCTTC,CASSLEDRVDYGYTF
TRBJ2-5,.,.,TRBV10-3,TGTGCCATCAGTCCTGCCCTTAAAGAGACCCAGTACTTC,CAISPALKETQYF
TRBJ2-7,.,.,TRBV7-9,TGTGCCAGCAGCTACCAGGGGGGTCCCTACGAGCAGTACTTC,CASSYQGGPYEQYF
TRBJ2-7,many,.,TRBV5-1,TGCGCCAGCAGCTTTACAAATCCGGCCTACGAGCAGTACTTC,CASSFTNPAYEQYF
TRBJ2-3,.,.,TRBV19,TGTGCCAGTAGTATCCACGGTTCAGATACGCAGTATTTT,CASSIHGSDTQYF
TRBJ2-7,once,.,TRBV7-9,TGTGCCAGCAGCCATCCAATGGTCAAAGAGCAGTACTTC,CASSHPMVKEQYF
TRBJ2-3,.,.,TRBV10-3,TGTGCCATCAGGGAGCAGGGTAGCGATACGCAGTATTTT,CAIREQGSDTQYF
TRBJ2-2,.,TRBD1,TRBV2,TGTGCCAGCAGATATAGAGGGGGCTACACCGGGGAGCTGTTTTTT,CASRYRGGYTGELFF
TRBJ2-7,.,.,TRBV2,TGTGCCAGCAGTGTGAATTGGACCCCCTCCTACGAGCAGTACTTC,CASSVNWTPSYEQYF
TRBJ2-3,few,TRBD2,TRBV12-3/TRBV12-4,TGTGCCAGCAGTTTCCGGCCAGGGGAGCGGGGGGCGGAGGAATCAGATACGCAGTATTTT,CASSFRPGERGAEESDTQYF
TRBJ2-3,few,TRBD2,TRBV7-6,TGTGCCAGCAGCTTATACGGGGGGGCCACAGATACGCAGTATTTT,CASSLYGGATDTQYF
TRBJ1-1,.,.,TRBV7-9,TGTGCCAGCAGCTATGGGGCTCCGGGGAGCACTGAAGCTTTCTTT,CASSYGAPGSTEAFF
TRBJ2-1,few,TRBD2,TRBV10-3,TGTGCCATCAGTGAGTCTGGCGGGGGACTTAGTGAGCAGTTCTTC,CAISESGGGLSEQFF
TRBJ2-5,.,.,TRBV12-3/TRBV12-4,TGTGCCAGCAGACCTACAGGGTGGGAGACCCAGTACTTC,CASRPTGWETQYF
TRBJ2-5,.,.,TRBV3-1,TGTGCCAGCAGCGGCTACAAAGAGACCCAGTACTTC,CASSGYKETQYF
TRBJ2-5,.,.,TRBV28,TGTGCCAGCATAGGGGCGCCACAAGAGACCCAGTACTTC,CASIGAPQETQYF
TRBJ2-6,.,.,TRBV7-8,TGTGCCAGCAGGAATTCCAACTCTGGGGCCAACGTCCTGACTTTC,CASRNSNSGANVLTF
TRBJ2-3,.,TRBD1,TRBV4-1,TGCGCCAGCAGCCAAGATATTGTCAGGGGGCAGACAGATACGCAGTATTTT,CASSQDIVRGQTDTQYF
TRBJ1-2,.,.,TRBV6-5,TGTGCCAGCAGTTACACGGGGGGGGGCATCGATGGCTACACCTTC,CASSYTGGGIDGYTF
TRBJ2-5,.,TRBD1,TRBV29-1,TGCAGCGTTGAACCACAGGGGGCCGGAGAGACCCAGTACTTC,CSVEPQGAGETQYF
TRBJ2-2,few,TRBD2,TRBV4-1,TGCGCCAGCAGCCAAATAGCGGGGGGGCCCGGGGAGCTGTTTTTT,CASSQIAGGPGELFF